Sequencing of this T cell receptor (beta chain) was carried out in a study of blood T cell repertoires in COVID-19. The repertoire was sequenced with immunoSEQ multiplex PCR; TCRdb's copy has only in-frame clones and lacks some. The sample has around 100,000 clones, about 74% seen once; the top ten hold 3.9%. Sequenced: peripheral blood. The receptor comes from a man aged 65 to 79 with COVID-19, enrolled during active disease.

The CDR3: CASSPGTGSSGELFF. The CDR3 coding sequence is TGTGCCAGCAGCCCCGGGACAGGGTCATCCGGGGAGCTGTTTTTT. The rearrangement links TRBV11-3 to TRBJ2-2; 9 bases agree with TRBD1. J gave up 6 bases and V 5 bases, and 7 bases lay outside the gene matches. This CDR3 is built from 15 residues. Germline V gene data show CDR1 as SGHNT and CDR2 as YENEEA.